This is a list of T cell receptor beta chains from one sample in a study of human T cells and chemical hapten exposure. MiXCR was run by TCRdb on the RACE reads, yielding one entry per CDR3 protein. Among 35,000 to 50,000 distinct CDR3 sequences, around 12% were seen once, and the ten largest hold about 6%. The sample was whole blood, taken in connection with sensitization to the hapten diphenylcyclopropenone (DPC). These receptors originate from a woman under 40 with alopecia areata. Some clones in this sample may be carry-over from other donors' samples. CDR3s include the opening cysteine and the closing phenylalanine or tryptophan. Fields, in order: D gene, V gene, clone size, J gene, CDR3 DNA, CDR3 protein. D genes are given only for firm matches. Expanded clones get a size class; other rows say once, few or many, or leave the size out.

>NA|TRBV12-3/TRBV12-4|NA|TRBJ1-1
TGTGCCAGCATCATGGACACGGGGACTGAAGCTTTCTTT
CASIMDTGTEAFF
>NA|TRBV20-1|NA|TRBJ2-1
TGCAGTGCAAGTCTAGCTCCGAGCTCCTACAATGAGCAGTTCTTC
CSASLAPSSYNEQFF
>TRBD1|TRBV4-2|NA|TRBJ1-3
TGTGCCAGCAGCCAAGCTACCCAGGGACAGAAAATATATTTT
CASSQATQGQKIYF
>NA|TRBV7-9|many|TRBJ2-5
TGTGCCAGCAGCTTTATGGCGGGAGAGACCCAGTACTTC
CASSFMAGETQYF
>NA|TRBV9|NA|TRBJ2-1
TGTGCCAGCAGCGTAGGCAAGGGGCCCGGGGAGCAGTTCTTC
CASSVGKGPGEQFF
>TRBD1|TRBV29-1|few|TRBJ2-5
TGCAGCTACTCCAGGGGGAAAAAGACCCAGTACTTC
CSYSRGKKTQYF
>NA|TRBV20-1|NA|TRBJ2-7
TGCAGTGCTCCTCTCAGGGGTCCCTCCTACGAGCAGTACTTC
CSAPLRGPSYEQYF
>NA|TRBV5-1|NA|TRBJ2-3
TGCGCCAGCAGCTGGGACATTAGCAGTAGCACAGATACGCAGTATTTT
CASSWDISSSTDTQYF
>NA|TRBV9|NA|TRBJ2-3
TGTGCCAGCAGCGTGGGTCAGGCAGGGAACACAGATACGCAGTATTTT
CASSVGQAGNTDTQYF
>NA|TRBV5-1|many|TRBJ2-7
TGCGCCAGCAGCGCGGAACTAGGGAGGTACGAGCAGTACTTC
CASSAELGRYEQYF
>NA|TRBV29-1|many|TRBJ1-2
TGCAGCGTTGAATCGACCCCCTATGGCTACACCTTC
CSVESTPYGYTF
>TRBD2|TRBV2|few|TRBJ2-3
TGTGCCAGCAGTCGCGGACTAGCGGCCCACACAGATACGCAGTATTTT
CASSRGLAAHTDTQYF
>NA|TRBV28|few|TRBJ2-3
TGTGCCAGCAGTTTACAGGGTTCAGATACGCAGTATTTT
CASSLQGSDTQYF
>TRBD2|TRBV15|few|TRBJ2-1
TGTGCCACCAGCAGAGGGAGGACTAGCGGGAGGGGAAGTGAGCAGTTCTTC
CATSRGRTSGRGSEQFF
>NA|TRBV28|NA|TRBJ2-5
TGTGCCAGCAGTCCACCGAGAGGGCGCATCGAGACCCAGTACTTC
CASSPPRGRIETQYF
>NA|TRBV20-1|many|TRBJ2-1
TGCAGTCTCTTTCAACCCTCAGTACGTTACAATGAGCAGTTCTTC
CSLFQPSVRYNEQFF